This T cell receptor beta chain derives from a study of T cell repertoires in cytomegalovirus infection. About the study: Epitope selection comprised recently identified HLA-C-restricted CMV epitopes and well-studied HLA-B-restricted CMV epitopes. TCR beta signatures that were public indicated CMV infection and matching HLA type.

A note on this clonotype: Its antigen is as yet unknown. The germline gene is not matched at one end of the junction; a read error may be the cause.

TCRdb independently ran MiXCR on the reads; one entry per CDR3 protein. The repertoire consists of about half a million distinct CDR3 sequences, with 33% occurring once and the leading ten covering roughly 15%. Study-wide results and limits: The ex vivo response was dominated by HLA-C-restricted CMV-specific TCR beta clonotypes.

This CDR3 has 17 residues. The V gene's germline CDR1 is SSHAT and CDR2 FNYEAQ (reference sequence). The specimen comprised cultured PBMCs, sampled from culture after CMV antigen stimulation. The V gene is TRBV7-7, the J gene TRBJ2-3, with 10 bases aligning to TRBD2. This clonotype originated in a human donor in good health (CMV status not recorded). Some clones in this sample may be carry-over from other donors' samples. The CDR3: CASSPILAGVITDTQYF. CDR3 DNA: TGTGCTAGCAGCCCCATTCTAGCGGGAGTCATCACAGATACGCAGTATTTT. The complete variable domain, with remaining parts taken from reference TRBV7-7 and TRBJ2-3, reads GAGVSQSPRYKVTKRGQDVTLRCDPISSHATLYWYQQALGQGPEFLTYFNYEAQPDKSGLPSDRFSAERPEGSISTLTIQRTEQRDSAMYRCASSPILAGVITDTQYFGPGTRLTVL.